Each of the 3 T cell receptor beta chains below was sequenced from the same sample in a study of identical twins. TCRdb reprocessed the 5' RACE reads with MiXCR, giving one entry per CDR3 protein. The table has roughly 720,000 distinct CDR3 sequences, 15% to 20% seen once. These data also formed part of another study, on T cells expressing NK-cell markers.

The sample comprised PBMCs. The receptors shown here come from a woman between 18 and 29 years old in good health.

This sequence joins TRBV20-1 and TRBJ2-3, with D possibly TRBD2 on 7 matching bases. V lost 6 bases, J lost 2 bases, and 18 bases lay in between. The V gene's germline CDR1 is DFQATT and CDR2 SNEGSKA (reference sequence). The CDR3 is made up of 15 amino acids. CDR3 residues: CSATLGGGYTDTQYF. The DNA for the CDR3 is TGCAGTGCAACCTTAGGGGGGGGATACACAGATACGCAGTATTTT.

J is TRBJ2-3 and V is TRBV12-3 or TRBV12-4; D is tentatively TRBD1 or TRBD2 (5 bases each). Trimming shortened V by 2 bases and J by 0 bases, and 15 bases separated the two germline ends. This CDR3 is 17 amino acids long. Here the CDR3 reads CASSLWTPGYSTDTQYF. In nucleotides, the CDR3 is TGTGCCAGCAGTTTATGGACACCGGGATATAGCACAGATACGCAGTATTTT.

This clonotype was counted a few times. The rearrangement uses TRBV7-6 and TRBJ2-3; TRBD2 aligns across 8 bases. Trimming took 5 bases from V and 3 from J; bases not matched to a gene: 10. Germline CDR1 reads SGHVS; CDR2 reads FNYEAQ. The length of the CDR3 is 16 residues. The DNA for the CDR3 is TGTGCCAGCAGCCCGGAGACTAGCGTCGTAACAGATACGCAGTATTTT. Amino acid sequence: CASSPETSVVTDTQYF. Looking up the rest from reference TRBV7-6 and TRBJ2-3 gives the full variable domain: GAGVSQSPRYKVTKRGQDVALRCDPISGHVSLYWYRQALGQGPEFLTYFNYEAQQDKSGLPNDRFSAERPEGSISTLTIQRTEQRDSAMYRCASSPETSVVTDTQYFGPGTRLTVL.